This T cell receptor beta chain was profiled in a study of PD-L1 blockade in urothelial cancer. Across the whole study: A median blood sample held about 140,000 T cells and tens of thousands of unique TCRs.

CDR1 and CDR2 (germline): SGHTA, FQGTGA. V was pared by 5 bases and J by 9 bases, with 13 bases of the junction left unmatched. This CDR3 is built from 15 residues. Clones were read by immunoSEQ multiplex PCR, and TCRdb kept only the in-frame ones, dropping some. The repertoire holds roughly 55,000 clones, with around 83% as singletons. Time point meaning: pretreatment peripheral blood. Sequencing used PBMCs, obtained around atezolizumab (anti-PD-L1) treatment. This receptor was taken from a man in his 60s with urothelial cancer. The rearrangement uses TRBV7-3 and TRBJ2-1; 7 bases agree with TRBD1. CDR3 coding DNA: TGTGCCAGCAGCAAAACTTCGACAGGGTATGGTGAGCAGTTCTTC. Protein sequence: CASSKTSTGYGEQFF.